The subject of this entry is one TCR beta chain. The antigen is undetermined. Sequencing was performed with immunoSEQ multiplex PCR; in TCRdb, only in-frame clones are kept and a portion is missing. The table records about 140,000 clones, 75% to 90% of them present only once. These data belong to a study of T cell responses to AZD1222 COVID-19 vaccine. General study findings and limits: When two AZD1222 doses had been given, Spike-specific TCR breadth and depth rose. Targets within unmutated variant regions were reportedly found for nearly half of spike-specific TCRs. Dominant at 160-218 and 743-854, vaccine-associated CD4 TCRs also spanned spike. No day 14 peak samples; only post-peak repertoires were characterized.

The germline V gene encodes CDR1 MNHEY and CDR2 SMNVEV (reference sequence). This CDR3 spans 16 amino acids. V lost 5 bases to trimming and J lost 1 base; unmatched junction nucleotides: 6. The gene calls are TRBV27 and TRBJ1-5; 9 bases are shared with TRBD1. The source is an adult in good health. The specimen comprised peripheral blood, sampled on day 0 of AZD1222 vaccination. The CDR3 protein is CASSPRTGVSNQPQHF. The CDR3 DNA follows: TGTGCCAGCAGTCCGAGGACAGGGGTAAGCAATCAGCCCCAGCATTTT.